The rows below give T cell receptor beta chains drawn from one sample of a study of beta chain features in type 1 diabetes. The data were produced by immunoSEQ multiplex PCR, yet TCRdb's version contains in-frame clones alone and is incomplete. The sample carries a few hundred thousand clones, over 11% recorded once. The sequenced sample was naive CD4+ T cells from blood. These receptors were obtained from a man younger than 45 with type 1 diabetes. The CDR3 runs from the conserved cysteine through the conserved F or W. Each record gives: clone size, J gene, V gene, D gene, CDR3 protein, CDR3 DNA. The D gene is left open where the match is weak. Only part of the rows carry a size: once, few, many, or a class if the clone is expanded.

.	TRBJ2-7	TRBV18	TRBD2	CASSPQIELAAYEQYF	TGTGCCAGCTCACCACAGATAGAGCTAGCGGCGTACGAGCAGTACTTC
few	TRBJ1-4	TRBV19	.	CASSITLRTNEKLFF	TGTGCCAGTAGTATAACACTCAGGACTAATGAAAAACTGTTTTTT
.	TRBJ2-3	TRBV5-1	.	CASSLGQEGTDTQYF	TGCGCCAGCAGCTTGGGCCAGGAGGGCACAGATACGCAGTATTTT
.	TRBJ2-7	TRBV6-5	TRBD2	CASSYFPAGSSYEQYF	TGTGCCAGCAGTTACTTTCCAGCGGGGAGCTCCTACGAGCAGTACTTC
few	TRBJ2-5	TRBV5-1	TRBD2	CASSRGTSVQETQYF	TGCGCCAGCAGCCGGGGGACTAGCGTACAAGAGACCCAGTACTTC
few	TRBJ2-2	TRBV18	.	CASSLLQENTGELFF	TGTGCCAGCTCACTGTTGCAGGAGAACACCGGGGAGCTGTTTTTT
few	TRBJ1-1	TRBV11-2	.	CASSPPTVNTEAFF	TGTGCCAGCAGCCCACCCACGGTGAACACTGAAGCTTTCTTT
.	TRBJ1-1	TRBV7-9	TRBD1	CASSLGQGIEAFF	TGTGCCAGCAGCCTGGGACAGGGGATTGAAGCTTTCTTT
few	TRBJ2-3	TRBV7-9	.	CASSTRPIWGGTDTQYF	TGTGCCAGCAGCACCAGACCTATTTGGGGGGGCACAGATACGCAGTATTTT
.	TRBJ2-2	TRBV19	TRBD2	CASSTLAGGLTGELFF	TGTGCCAGTAGTACTTTAGCGGGGGGACTGACCGGGGAGCTGTTTTTT
.	TRBJ2-3	TRBV27	.	CASSLDRADTQYF	TGTGCCAGCAGTCTAGACAGAGCAGATACGCAGTATTTT
few	TRBJ2-7	TRBV7-9	TRBD2	CASSPSGGPYEQYF	TGTGCCAGCAGCCCTAGCGGGGGCCCCTACGAGCAGTACTTC
.	TRBJ2-7	TRBV6-5	TRBD1	CASKETGKSYEQYF	TGTGCCAGCAAAGAGACAGGGAAAAGCTACGAGCAGTACTTC
.	TRBJ2-6	TRBV5-1	TRBD1	CASSLQGTPGANVLTF	TGCGCCAGCAGCTTACAGGGGACCCCTGGGGCCAACGTCCTGACTTTC
few	TRBJ2-5	TRBV4-1	TRBD1	CASSQGDRDGETQYF	TGCGCCAGCAGCCAGGGCGACAGGGATGGAGAGACCCAGTACTTC
.	TRBJ2-1	TRBV15	TRBD1	CATSTGQFSYNEQFF	TGTGCCACCAGCACGGGACAGTTCTCCTACAATGAGCAGTTCTTC
.	TRBJ2-3	TRBV7-9	.	CASSAGTPSTDTQYF	TGTGCCAGCAGCGCCGGGACACCTAGCACAGATACGCAGTATTTT
few	TRBJ2-3	TRBV5-1	TRBD1	CASSADRVDTQYF	TGCGCCAGCAGCGCGGACAGGGTTGATACGCAGTATTTT
.	TRBJ1-2	TRBV28	.	CASSLGQNNYGYTF	TGTGCCAGCAGTTTAGGGCAGAACAACTATGGCTACACCTTC
few	TRBJ1-5	TRBV29-1	TRBD1	CSVEATGTVNQPQHF	TGCAGCGTTGAGGCCACCGGGACAGTAAATCAGCCCCAGCATTTT
.	TRBJ2-7	TRBV11-2	.	CASSSEQIGSQYF	TGTGCCAGCAGCTCCGAACAGATAGGGAGCCAGTACTTC
few	TRBJ2-1	TRBV5-1	TRBD2	CASSLRLTSGSDEQFF	TGCGCCAGCAGCTTGCGGTTGACTAGCGGGAGTGACGAGCAGTTCTTC
few	TRBJ2-1	TRBV6-5	TRBD2	CASSRGTTYNEQFF	TGTGCCAGCAGTCGAGGGACTACCTACAATGAGCAGTTCTTC
.	TRBJ2-1	TRBV5-1	TRBD2	CASSTGTTNNEQFF	TGCGCCAGCAGCACCGGGACTACGAACAATGAGCAGTTCTTC
few	TRBJ1-5	TRBV5-1	.	CASSLDGGGRQPQHF	TGCGCCAGCAGCTTGGACGGGGGCGGGAGACAGCCCCAGCATTTT
.	TRBJ2-1	TRBV25-1	TRBD2	CASSESLAGGRDEQFF	TGTGCCAGCAGTGAATCACTAGCGGGAGGGAGGGATGAGCAGTTCTTC
.	TRBJ2-1	TRBV6-6	.	CASSALDRNNEQFF	TGTGCCAGCAGTGCCTTGGACAGAAACAATGAGCAGTTCTTC
.	TRBJ2-4	TRBV7-9	TRBD1	CASSFGQGGDKNIQYF	TGTGCCAGCAGTTTTGGACAGGGCGGGGACAAAAACATTCAGTACTTC
.	TRBJ2-1	TRBV5-4	TRBD2	CASSSQGLAGVGEQFF	TGTGCCAGCAGCTCCCAGGGACTAGCGGGAGTGGGTGAGCAGTTCTTC
few	TRBJ1-5	TRBV23-1	TRBD1	CASSSLYRGPYSNQPQHF	TGCGCCAGCAGCTCTCTATACAGGGGCCCCTATAGCAATCAGCCCCAGCATTTT
few	TRBJ2-1	TRBV7-9	TRBD2	CASSPPQREEQFF	TGTGCCAGCAGCCCCCCCCAGCGGGAAGAGCAGTTCTTC
few	TRBJ2-3	TRBV2	TRBD2	CASSPSGDRTQYF	TGTGCCAGCAGCCCTAGCGGGGATCGTACGCAGTATTTT
.	TRBJ1-3	TRBV30	.	CAWSVRRNSGNTIYF	TGTGCCTGGAGTGTGAGGAGGAACTCTGGAAACACCATATATTTT